These T cell receptor beta chains were read from a single sample in a study of yellow fever vaccine responses in identical twins. TCRdb reprocessed the RT-PCR reads with MiXCR, giving one entry per CDR3 protein. This sample has roughly 20,000 distinct CDR3 sequences, with roughly 70% found just once. The starting material was T cells from blood (PBMCs), unsorted or a sorted subset (not recorded which), obtained before or after yellow fever vaccination (not recorded which). The receptors were gathered from a woman under 30 who received the yellow fever vaccine. CDR3s include the opening cysteine and the closing phenylalanine or tryptophan. Each record gives: V gene, J gene, clone size, D gene, CDR3 length, CDR3 DNA, CDR3 protein. D genes are given only for firm matches. Clone size is given for some rows only: seen once, a few or many times, or a class if the clone is expanded.

>TRBV9|TRBJ2-1|NA|TRBD1|17
TGTGCCAGCAGCGTTTCGGGACAGGGAAGCTCCTACAATGAGCAGTTCTTC
CASSVSGQGSSYNEQFF
>TRBV20-1|TRBJ2-1|NA|NA|14
TGCAGTGCGACCGGGACTCAAACGGTAAATGAGCAGTTCTTC
CSATGTQTVNEQFF
>TRBV5-1|TRBJ2-5|NA|NA|14
TGCGCCAGCAGCTTGGCCCCTGCCGTGGAGACCCAGTACTTC
CASSLAPAVETQYF
>TRBV23-1|TRBJ2-1|NA|TRBD1|15
TGCGCCAGCCTCAACCCGGGACAGGGTATGAATGAGCAGTTCTTC
CASLNPGQGMNEQFF
>TRBV6-5|TRBJ1-1|NA|NA|14
TGTGCCAGCAGTTACTCGACACAGGCATCTGAAGCTTTCTTT
CASSYSTQASEAFF
>TRBV18|TRBJ2-6|NA|NA|15
TGTGCCAGCTCACCACAGGGGGCTGGGGCCAACGTCCTGACTTTC
CASSPQGAGANVLTF
>TRBV18|TRBJ1-3|NA|NA|16
TGTGCCAGCTCACCGGTTTCACTGCACTCTGGAAACACCATATATTTT
CASSPVSLHSGNTIYF
>TRBV19|TRBJ1-6|NA|NA|16
TGTGCCAGTAGTATTCGGGGGAGCTCCTATAATTCACCCCTCCACTTT
CASSIRGSSYNSPLHF
>TRBV29-1|TRBJ2-3|NA|TRBD2|14
TGCAGCGGCGGACTAGCGGGGATTAGTGATACGCAGTATTTT
CSGGLAGISDTQYF
>TRBV20-1|TRBJ2-3|NA|NA|11
TGCAGTGCTCCGCTAAAGGATACGCAGTATTTT
CSAPLKDTQYF
>TRBV5-8|TRBJ2-2|few|TRBD1|14
TGTGCCAGCAGCCTACCGACAGGGCACGGGGAGCTGTTTTTT
CASSLPTGHGELFF
>TRBV11-1|TRBJ2-1|NA|TRBD2|15
TGTGCCAGCAGCTTACTAGCGGGGGGTCACAATGAGCAGTTCTTC
CASSLLAGGHNEQFF
>TRBV6-1|TRBJ1-6|NA|TRBD1|15
TGTGCCAGCAGCACGACAGGGGAAGGTAATTCACCCCTCCACTTT
CASSTTGEGNSPLHF
>TRBV28|TRBJ2-7|few|TRBD1|14
TGTGCCACCGATACAGGGGTCCCTTCCTACGAGCAGTACTTC
CATDTGVPSYEQYF
>TRBV29-1|TRBJ1-1|NA|NA|11
TGCAGCGTTGAATCCACCGCAGAAGCTTTCTTT
CSVESTAEAFF
>TRBV7-9|TRBJ1-1|medium-sized|NA|13
TGTGCCAGCAGGTCACAGGGGAACACTGAAGCTTTCTTT
CASRSQGNTEAFF
>TRBV20-1|TRBJ1-5|NA|NA|15
TGCAGTGCTAGAGACAGGCGTAATAGCAATCAGCCCCAGCATTTT
CSARDRRNSNQPQHF
>TRBV11-1|TRBJ2-1|NA|TRBD1|18
TGTGCCAGCAGCTTCGGCAGGGGGCTGCAACACTCCTACAATGAGCAGTTCTTC
CASSFGRGLQHSYNEQFF
>TRBV11-1|TRBJ2-3|NA|NA|17
TGTGCCAGCAGCCCGAGTGGGCTCCCCATCCCCACAGATACGCAGTATTTT
CASSPSGLPIPTDTQYF
>TRBV4-1|TRBJ2-7|NA|NA|13
TGCGCCAGCAGCCAATTGAGGGTAAACGAGCAGTACTTC
CASSQLRVNEQYF
>TRBV29-1|TRBJ2-1|few|NA|11
TGCAGCGCTGGGGGGCCAAATGAGCAGTTCTTC
CSAGGPNEQFF
>TRBV18|TRBJ2-3|NA|NA|15
TGTGCCAGCTCACAAGGCCAGGTGGCCACAGATACGCAGTATTTT
CASSQGQVATDTQYF
>TRBV7-9|TRBJ2-1|NA|NA|12
TGTGCCAGCACCGCAGGCAACAATGAGCAGTTCTTC
CASTAGNNEQFF
>TRBV29-1|TRBJ1-5|few|NA|13
TGCAGCGTTGAAGAAGACAGATACCAGCCCCAGCATTTT
CSVEEDRYQPQHF
>TRBV7-6|TRBJ2-1|NA|NA|14
TGTGCCAGCAGCTTAGCCACGGGACGAGGGGAGCAGTTCTTC
CASSLATGRGEQFF
>TRBV12-3/TRBV12-4|TRBJ2-3|few|NA|15
TGTGCCAGCAGTTTAAGGGGGGAGGGCACAGATACGCAGTATTTT
CASSLRGEGTDTQYF
>TRBV18|TRBJ2-1|NA|NA|15
TGTGCCAGCTCACCAAGGGGCAGGGCCCTCAATGAGCAGTTCTTC
CASSPRGRALNEQFF
>TRBV6-2/TRBV6-3|TRBJ1-1|NA|NA|13
TGTGCCAGCAGTTACTCGTGGAACACTGAAGCTTTCTTT
CASSYSWNTEAFF
>TRBV11-3|TRBJ2-7|NA|NA|15
TGTGCCAGCAGCTTCCTAACGGCCAGTTCCTACGAGCAGTACTTC
CASSFLTASSYEQYF
>TRBV20-1|TRBJ1-4|NA|NA|14
TGCAGTGCTAGACCAGGGGTAACTAATGAAAAACTGTTTTTT
CSARPGVTNEKLFF
>TRBV10-2|TRBJ2-1|once|NA|15
TGCGCCAGCAGTGAGACCCAGTTGAGCTACAATGAGCAGTTCTTC
CASSETQLSYNEQFF
>TRBV24-1|TRBJ2-3|NA|NA|13
TGTGCCACCAGTGATTTGGGTATATCGGGGCAGTATTTT
CATSDLGISGQYF
>TRBV9|TRBJ2-5|NA|NA|16
TGTGCCAGCAGCGTAGATGACAGCCTTTTCCAAGAGACCCAGTACTTC
CASSVDDSLFQETQYF
>TRBV20-1|TRBJ2-5|NA|TRBD2|13
TGCAGTAACGCGGCGGGGGGCCAAGAGACCCAGTACTTC
CSNAAGGQETQYF
>TRBV5-5|TRBJ2-4|NA|NA|11
TGTGCCAGCAGCTTGGCCGCAGGGTTGTACTTC
CASSLAAGLYF
>TRBV25-1|TRBJ1-6|NA|NA|14
TGTGCCAGCAGTGAATGGACAAGTAGTTCACCCCTCCACTTT
CASSEWTSSSPLHF
>TRBV11-3|TRBJ1-1|few|TRBD1|16
TGTGCCAGCAGCGCGCCGGGACAGGGAGGGTTCACTGAAGCTTTCTTT
CASSAPGQGGFTEAFF
>TRBV7-3|TRBJ2-1|NA|TRBD2|17
TGTGCCAGCAGCCACCCCCCCTCACTAGCGGCCTACAATGAGCAGTTCTTC
CASSHPPSLAAYNEQFF
>TRBV4-2|TRBJ2-2|NA|TRBD2|18
TGTGCCAGCAGCCAACCGGGACTAGCGGGGGGATACACCGGGGAGCTGTTTTTT
CASSQPGLAGGYTGELFF
>TRBV23-1|TRBJ2-4|few|NA|18
TGCGCCAGCAGTCAATCGTTGGCGGCCAAACTAGCCAAAAACATTCAGTACTTC
CASSQSLAAKLAKNIQYF
>TRBV4-2|TRBJ2-2|NA|NA|14
TGTGCCAGCAGCCAAGTGGAGGACACCGGGGAGCTGTTTTTT
CASSQVEDTGELFF
>TRBV11-3|TRBJ1-6|NA|TRBD1|18
TGTGCCAGCAGCCCCCGGACAGGGGGACTCTCCTATAATTCACCCCTCCACTTT
CASSPRTGGLSYNSPLHF
>TRBV6-5|TRBJ1-2|NA|NA|13
TGTGCCAGCAGTTACAATTCTAACTATGGCTACACCTTC
CASSYNSNYGYTF
>TRBV5-1|TRBJ2-5|NA|TRBD2|17
TGCGCCAGCAACTTTTATGCGGTAGCGGGAGTACAGGGGACCCAGTACTTC
CASNFYAVAGVQGTQYF
>TRBV10-3|TRBJ1-2|NA|NA|12
TGTGCCATCAGCGGCGGGGGTTACGGCTACACCTTC
CAISGGGYGYTF